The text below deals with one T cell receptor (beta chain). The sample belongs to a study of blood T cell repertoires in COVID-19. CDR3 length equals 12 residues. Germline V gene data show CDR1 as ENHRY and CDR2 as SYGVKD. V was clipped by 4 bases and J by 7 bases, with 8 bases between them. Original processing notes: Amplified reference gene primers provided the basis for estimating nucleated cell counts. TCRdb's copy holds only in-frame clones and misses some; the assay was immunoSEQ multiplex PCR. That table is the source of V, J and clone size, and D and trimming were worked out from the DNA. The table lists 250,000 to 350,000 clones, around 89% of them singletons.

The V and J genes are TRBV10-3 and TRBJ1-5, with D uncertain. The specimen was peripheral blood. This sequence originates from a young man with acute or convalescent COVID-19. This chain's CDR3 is CAISALGQPQHF. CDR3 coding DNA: TGTGCCATCAGTGCCCTCGGGCAGCCCCAGCATTTT.